This TCR beta chain comes out of a study of blood T cell repertoires in COVID-19. The protocol was immunoSEQ multiplex PCR, while the TCRdb copy is restricted to in-frame clones and leaves out a portion. Altogether 310,000 or so clones are present, roughly 87% being singletons, with the ten largest covering 8.5% to 10%. The age range of participants was about 18 to 90 years, with residence in about two dozen US areas. Donors were grouped by their self-reported clinical history. V lost 7 bases, J lost 4 bases, and 14 bases lay in between. The CDR3 has 13 residues. The germline V gene has CDR1 MNHEY and CDR2 SVGAGI.

V and J are TRBV6-5 and TRBJ2-7; D perhaps matches TRBD2 (6 bases). The clonotype comes from a woman younger than 35 who had recovered from COVID-19. The sample comprised PBMCs or T cells enriched from blood (not recorded which). The DNA of the CDR3 is TGTGCCAGCACCCGATCGGGGGTTTACGAGCAGTACTTC. Its translation: CASTRSGVYEQYF.